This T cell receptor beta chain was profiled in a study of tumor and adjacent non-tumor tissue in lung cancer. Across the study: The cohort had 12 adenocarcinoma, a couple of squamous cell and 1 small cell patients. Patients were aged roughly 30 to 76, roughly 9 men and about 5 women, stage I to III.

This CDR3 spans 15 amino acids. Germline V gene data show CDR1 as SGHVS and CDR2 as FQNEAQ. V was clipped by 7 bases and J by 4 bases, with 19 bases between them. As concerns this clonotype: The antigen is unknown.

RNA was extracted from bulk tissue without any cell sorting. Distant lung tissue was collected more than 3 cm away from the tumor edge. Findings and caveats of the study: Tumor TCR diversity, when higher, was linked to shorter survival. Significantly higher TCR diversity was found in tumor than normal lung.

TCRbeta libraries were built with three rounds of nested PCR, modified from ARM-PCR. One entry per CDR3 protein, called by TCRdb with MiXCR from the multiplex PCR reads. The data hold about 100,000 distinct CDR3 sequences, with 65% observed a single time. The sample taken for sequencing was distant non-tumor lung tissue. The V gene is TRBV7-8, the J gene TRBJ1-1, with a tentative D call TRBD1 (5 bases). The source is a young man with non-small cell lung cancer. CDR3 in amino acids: CASNPGDRGFTEAFF. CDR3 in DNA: TGTGCCAGCAACCCCGGGGATAGGGGCTTCACTGAAGCTTTCTTT.